These 30 T cell receptor beta chains were sequenced from one sample in a study of T cells expressing NK-cell markers. TCRdb reprocessed the 5' RACE reads; each CDR3 protein has one entry and no DNA is given. The record lists some 150,000 distinct CDR3 sequences, of which the ten most abundant hold 9% to 15%. Sequencing was done on a sample of blood T cells: a sorted CD56 or NKG2C T cell subset, CD4+ or CD8+ T cells, or bulk PBMC T cells (not recorded which). The receptors shown here come from a man between 18 and 35 years old in good health.

V usage is TRBV7-2 and J usage is TRBJ2-5; absent DNA, TCRdb's TRBD2 call cannot be checked. The CDR3 runs to 13 residues. CDR1 and CDR2 (germline): SGHTA, FQGNSA. The CDR3 spells CASSLPSLETQYF.

The chain is built from TRBV11-2 and TRBJ2-3; lacking DNA, the TRBD2 call made by TCRdb goes unchecked. The CDR3 length is 16 residues. Germline CDR1 and CDR2: SGHAT and FQNNGV. This chain's CDR3 is CASSPTTAYGTDTQYF.

The rearrangement links TRBV6-5 to TRBJ2-2; TCRdb outputs TRBD2, but without DNA this stays unchecked. The CDR3 sequence is 16 residues long. Per germline, CDR1 MNHEY and CDR2 SVGAGI. The chain's CDR3 is CASSYTSGTITGELFF.

The chain recombines TRBV14 with TRBJ2-1. Germline-derived CDR1 and CDR2 are SGHDN and FVKESK. This CDR3 has 17 residues. The CDR3 sequence is CASSPEVTLGTYNEQFF. Looking up the rest from reference TRBV14 and TRBJ2-1 gives the full variable domain: EAGVTQFPSHSVIEKGQTVTLRCDPISGHDNLYWYRRVMGKEIKFLLHFVKESKQDESGMPNNRFLAERTGGTYSTLKVQPAELEDSGVYFCASSPEVTLGTYNEQFFGPGTRLTVL.

The CDR3 region is CASSPGQAYEAFF. The rearrangement links TRBV6-2 or TRBV6-3 to TRBJ1-1; with no DNA, the TCRdb D assignment of TRBD1 cannot be verified. The CDR3 is 13 residues long. Per the germline V gene, CDR1 is MNHEY and CDR2 is SVGEGT.

V is TRBV12-3 or TRBV12-4 and J is TRBJ2-3. The CDR3 extends over 15 amino acids. CDR3 sequence reads: CASSFYEGSTDTQYF.

CDR3 sequence: CASSSPDRGDTQYF. The chain links TRBV7-3 to TRBJ2-3; absent DNA, TCRdb's TRBD1 call cannot be checked. Germline V gene lookup returns CDR1 SGHTA and CDR2 FQGTGA. The CDR3 length is 14 residues.

The chain employs TRBV2 and TRBJ2-7; lacking DNA, the TRBD1 call made by TCRdb goes unchecked. Germline CDR1 reads SNHLY; CDR2 reads FYNNEI. The length of the CDR3 is 11 residues. This CDR3 reads CASKQGYEQYF.

The J gene is TRBJ2-7, the V gene TRBV5-1; absent DNA, TCRdb's TRBD1 call cannot be checked. Germline CDR1 SGHRS, CDR2 YFSETQ. The CDR3 sequence is 14 residues long. The CDR3 sequence is CASSLYQGSYEQYF.

The chain is built from TRBV27 and TRBJ1-1; TCRdb picks TRBD1, but there is no DNA to check that call. CDR1 MNHEY and CDR2 SMNVEV come from the germline V gene (reference sequence). The CDR3 sequence is 14 residues long. CDR3 region: CASSSRDRGGDAFF.

The V and J genes are TRBV5-1 and TRBJ1-2; there is no DNA to check the TCRdb D call of TRBD1. The CDR3 covers 16 residues. The germline CDR1 and CDR2 sequences are SGHRS and YFSETQ. CDR3 amino acids: CASSELAGSGNYGYTF.

This rearrangement joins TRBV20-1 to TRBJ2-1. CDR1 is DFQATT and CDR2 is SNEGSKA in the germline V gene (reference sequence). The CDR3 consists of 14 residues. CDR3 in amino acids: CSASGVSSYNEQFF.

V and J are TRBV15 and TRBJ2-1; TCRdb indicates TRBD2, and absent DNA this call remains unverified. The CDR3 sequence is 18 residues long. CDR1 LNHNV and CDR2 YYDKDF come from the germline V gene (reference sequence). CDR3 sequence: CATSRGLAGPTPYNEQFF.

The chain carries TRBV6-2 or TRBV6-3 and TRBJ2-3; TCRdb names TRBD1, which stays unverified in the absence of DNA. Germline V gene sequence: CDR1 MNHEY, CDR2 SVGEGT. The CDR3 has 16 residues. The CDR3: CASSYPTGWEMFTQYF.

The gene calls are TRBV12-3 or TRBV12-4 and TRBJ2-3; there is no DNA to check the TCRdb D call of TRBD1. The CDR3 runs to 17 residues. CDR3 loop: CASSSPPWGASTDTQYF.

V is TRBV9 and J is TRBJ2-1; as DNA is missing, the TRBD1 call by TCRdb cannot be tested. The CDR3 is made up of 12 amino acids. Germline V gives CDR1 SGDLS, CDR2 YYNGEE. The CDR3 is CASRGDGNEQFF.

The gene calls are TRBV5-5 and TRBJ2-4; TCRdb's D call of TRBD1 is untestable without DNA. This CDR3 has 16 amino acids. Per the germline V gene, CDR1 is SGHKS and CDR2 is YYEKEE (reference sequence). The CDR3 loop is CASSLGGAPEVNIQYF.

The gene calls are TRBV27 and TRBJ2-5; the TCRdb D gene call, TRBD1, has no DNA to confirm it. The CDR3 is made up of 17 amino acids. Germline CDR1 and CDR2: MNHEY and SMNVEV (reference sequence). The CDR3 sequence is CASSLSGPRDPRETQYF.

J is TRBJ2-3 and V is TRBV9. The CDR3 covers 12 residues. CDR1 and CDR2 from the germline V gene are SGDLS and YYNGEE. Here the CDR3 reads CASSASTDTQYF.

The chain recombines TRBV11-2 with TRBJ2-1; as DNA is missing, the TRBD2 call by TCRdb cannot be tested. There are 17 residues in the CDR3. Germline CDR1 reads SGHAT; CDR2 reads FQNNGV. The CDR3 is CASLPEFAGREGPEQFF.

V gene TRBV7-9 combines with J gene TRBJ2-3; TCRdb's assignment of TRBD1 cannot be checked, as there is no DNA. The CDR3 has 16 amino acids. Germline V CDR1 and CDR2: SEHNR, FQNEAQ (reference sequence). The CDR3: CASSHPLATSTDTQYF.

This chain connects TRBV20-1 to TRBJ2-3; with no DNA, the TCRdb D assignment of TRBD1 cannot be verified. Germline V gene data show CDR1 as DFQATT and CDR2 as SNEGSKA (reference sequence). The CDR3 is made up of 15 amino acids. CDR3 region: CSAPAEGDGTDTQYF.

The chain has TRBV20-1 and TRBJ2-7; TCRdb outputs TRBD2, but without DNA this stays unchecked. The CDR3 contains 15 residues. Germline CDR1 is DFQATT and CDR2 is SNEGSKA (reference sequence). The CDR3: CSASWLAEGSYEQYF.

V usage is TRBV6-1 and J usage is TRBJ1-5; TCRdb proposes TRBD1, but this gene call is untestable without DNA. The CDR3 extends over 15 amino acids. Per germline, CDR1 MNHNS and CDR2 SASEGT. The CDR3 sequence is CATLTRGRLGQPQHF.

The chain links TRBV19 to TRBJ1-5. The CDR3 runs 13 residues. Per the germline V gene, CDR1 is LNHDA and CDR2 is SQIVND (reference sequence). CDR3 protein: CASSMTQNQPQHF. Based on the CDR3 plus reference TRBV19 and TRBJ1-5, the full variable domain is DGGITQSPKYLFRKEGQNVTLSCEQNLNHDAMYWYRQDPGQGLRLIYYSQIVNDFQKGDIAEGYSVSREKKESFPLTVTSAQKNPTAFYLCASSMTQNQPQHFGDGTRLSIL.

The V gene is TRBV27, the J gene TRBJ1-2; no DNA is available, so the TRBD1 call from TCRdb remains unchecked. This CDR3 has 17 residues. Germline V gene data show CDR1 as MNHEY and CDR2 as SMNVEV (reference sequence). This CDR3 is CASSLSSLTGTNYGYTF.

The chain is built from TRBV20-1 and TRBJ2-3. This CDR3 contains 14 residues. The germline gives CDR1 DFQATT, CDR2 SNEGSKA (reference sequence). CDR3 protein: CSARGQPSTDTQYF.

V is TRBV4-1 and J is TRBJ1-1. CDR1 is MGHRA, CDR2 YSYEKL, per germline. This CDR3 contains 16 residues. CDR3 protein: CASSQHPKAGRTEAFF.

V usage is TRBV12-3 or TRBV12-4 and J usage is TRBJ2-7. The CDR3 loop spans 11 amino acids. CDR3 amino acids: CASSRSHEQYF.

V gene TRBV7-9 combines with J gene TRBJ2-7. This CDR3 is 14 amino acids long. CDR1 is SEHNR, CDR2 FQNEAQ, per germline (reference sequence). CDR3 sequence reads: CASSGRTEPYEQYF.